One and the same sample provided the 22 T cell receptor delta chains below, sequenced in a study of delta chains in infants with herpesvirus infections (dated by TCRdb to the early 2020s). Libraries were prepared through RT-PCR. TCRdb names Illumina MiSeq as the instrument used. To generate TCR cDNA, RNA from PBMC was reverse transcribed using SuperScript II together with primers specific for the gamma chain and the delta chain. TCRdb called clones from the public reads with CATT, and repeated DNA sequences were later combined into one row. The sample table shows 1,400 or so delta-chain clones, and 30% to 40% are seen once. The ten largest clones capture 20% to 25% of the sample. This sample comprised peripheral blood, obtained at time point 2 of longitudinal follow-up. The receptors here all came from a human donor who was a Ugandan infant, either HIV-exposed or HIV-unexposed (not recorded which).

Within the sample, this clone is large. The rearrangement joins TRDV2 to TRDJ1; 13 nucleotides match TRDD3. Unmatched junction bases numbered 13, after V lost 3 bases and J lost 1 base. CDR3 length: 19 amino acids. In germline, CDR1 is GEAIGNYY, CDR2 EKD. The chain's CDR3 is CACDPVLGDTGARTDKLIF. The CDR3 nucleotides are TGTGCCTGTGACCCCGTACTGGGGGATACGGGGGCACGCACCGATAAACTCATCTTT.

The CDR3 DNA sequence: TGTGCTCTTGGGGAACCTTTCGGCCTCCTAGAGGAACTCATCTTT. This translates into CALGEPFGLLEELIF. The chain links TRDV1 to TRDJ1, with a weak D call TRDD2 (5 bases). CDR3 length equals 15 residues. Germline V lookup: CDR1 TSWWSYY, CDR2 QGS. Trimming removed 1 base at V and 9 bases at J, with 18 bases between.

By sample fraction, this clone is large. The V and J genes are TRDV2 and TRDJ3; 9 nucleotides agree with TRDD3. Per germline, CDR1 GEAIGNYY and CDR2 EKD. The CDR3 loop spans 18 amino acids. V dropped 0 bases and J dropped 0; count of bases not matched to a gene: 2. For the CDR3, the DNA is TGTGCCTGTGACACCGTACTGGGGGACTCCTGGGACACCCGACAGATGTTTTTC. Protein sequence: CACDTVLGDSWDTRQMFF.

By sample fraction, this clone is large. V is TRDV1 and J is TRDJ1, with 10 bases fitting TRDD3. CDR1 is TSWWSYY and CDR2 is QGS in the germline V gene. CDR3 length: 18 residues. Germline trimming cut 1 base from V and 1 base from J; bases unmatched to any gene: 9. The CDR3 loop is CALGERWYYWGITDKLIF. The DNA for the CDR3 is TGTGCTCTTGGGGAACGATGGTACTACTGGGGGATCACCGATAAACTCATCTTT.

The rearrangement uses TRDV1 and TRDJ1; TRDD3 matches at 11 bases. V trimming: 0 bases; J trimming: 0 bases; junction bases outside the gene matches: 24. The CDR3 runs to 24 residues. CDR1 and CDR2 (germline): TSWWSYY, QGS. The CDR3 spells CALGELPPKAEYWGIRYDTDKLIF. CDR3 sequence (DNA): TGTGCTCTTGGGGAACTTCCACCTAAGGCCGAATATTGGGGGATACGTTACGACACCGATAAACTCATCTTT.

Details on this clone: This may come from a read error, since a much larger clone is one base off. Distinct nucleotide sequences in the sample also encode this CDR3. This rearrangement joins TRDV3 to TRDJ1; TRDD3 agrees at 7 bases. This CDR3 region has 15 residues. The germline gives CDR1 TVYSNPD, CDR2 GDNSRS (reference sequence). The DNA for the CDR3 is TGTGCATACCTTCGATGGGGGACGTACACCGATAAACTCATCTTT. Translation: CAYLRWGTYTDKLIF.

This clone is labeled large. The chain uses TRDV1 and TRDJ1, with 7 positions matching TRDD3. The germline CDR1 and CDR2 sequences are TSWWSYY and QGS. V lost 3 bases, J lost 4 bases, and 11 bases stayed unmatched. This CDR3 has 16 amino acids. This CDR3 is CALGETLDWGVDKLIF. CDR3 sequence (DNA): TGTGCTCTTGGGGAGACCCTAGACTGGGGAGTCGATAAACTCATCTTT.

This clone is medium-sized in the sample. Here the CDR3 DNA reads TGTGCTCTTGGGGAATTGGGGCACTTCCGGGCGGTACTGGGGGATACCGATAAACTCATCTTT. This gives the protein CALGELGHFRAVLGDTDKLIF. The rearrangement joins TRDV1 to TRDJ1, with 10 bases lining up with TRDD3. With V trimmed by 2 bases and J by 2 bases, 20 bases remained unmatched. This CDR3 is 21 amino acids long. Germline V gives CDR1 TSWWSYY, CDR2 QGS.

Only one count was recorded for this clone. The chain has TRDV1 and TRDJ1; 12 bases line up with TRDD3. V lost 0 bases, J lost 3 bases, and 23 bases stayed unmatched. Germline loops: CDR1 TSWWSYY, CDR2 QGS. The CDR3 sequence is 23 residues long. The CDR3 loop reads CALGELPYSVSGGYAVSADKLIF. The CDR3 DNA reads TGTGCTCTTGGGGAACTGCCCTACAGCGTCTCTGGGGGATACGCGGTCTCAGCCGATAAACTCATCTTT.

The chain recombines TRDV1 with TRDJ1, with 9 nucleotides matching TRDD3. With V trimmed by 1 base and J by 5 bases, 32 bases remained unmatched. Germline lookup yields CDR1 TSWWSYY and CDR2 QGS. The length of the CDR3 is 24 residues. The CDR3 here is CALGERSALRTGGLNHFFTDKLIF. CDR3 nucleotide sequence: TGTGCTCTTGGGGAACGTTCGGCCCTGCGCACTGGGGGACTCAACCACTTCTTCACTGATAAACTCATCTTT.

V usage is TRDV2 and J usage is TRDJ3, with a tentative D call TRDD3 (5 bases). Germline-derived CDR1 and CDR2 are GEAIGNYY and EKD. CDR3 length: 18 amino acids. V gave up 1 base and J gave up 5 bases, with 17 bases separating them. Here the CDR3 reads CACDTVGISIRDTRQMFF. The DNA for the CDR3 is TGTGCCTGTGACACTGTAGGGATTAGCATCCGGGACACCCGACAGATGTTTTTC.

In its sample, this clone is medium-sized (0.01 to 0.1%). This sequence joins TRDV2 and TRDJ1, with 11 bases fitting TRDD3. From germline, CDR1 is GEAIGNYY and CDR2 EKD. Trimming took 0 bases from V and 1 from J; bases not matched to a gene: 12. This CDR3 is 19 amino acids long. The CDR3: CACDTAAGGYSKVTDKLIF. The CDR3 bases are TGTGCCTGTGACACCGCGGCTGGGGGATACAGTAAGGTCACCGATAAACTCATCTTT.

This clone was observed a few times. The chain recombines TRDV1 with TRDJ1; the match to TRDD3 covers 11 bases. Looked up from germline, CDR1 is TSWWSYY and CDR2 is QGS. There are 23 residues in the CDR3. J was trimmed by 3 bases and V by 0 bases; bases with no gene match: 24. CDR3 sequence: CALGELVPLPWGILKNGADKLIF. DNA of the CDR3: TGTGCTCTTGGGGAACTAGTCCCCCTCCCCTGGGGGATACTAAAAAATGGTGCCGATAAACTCATCTTT.

Remarks on this clone: The TCRdb record carries a much larger clone's protein, which differs from this DNA's translation at residue 14; a read error is the likely cause, and the protein listed here is the DNA translation. The genes are TRDV1 and TRDJ1, with TRDD3 matching over 10 bases. Germline assignment: CDR1 TSWWSYY and CDR2 QGS. The junction had 17 bases not matched to a gene; V was cut back by 1 base and J by 0 bases. The CDR3 loop spans 21 amino acids. The DNA for the CDR3 is TGTGCTCTTGGGGAACCTCCCCCTCATCCCTGGGGGATATTGTACACCGATAAACTCATCTTT. This codes for CALGEPPPHPWGILYTDKLIF.

This clone is judged medium-sized. The chain joins TRDV1 to TRDJ1; unclear D gene. V dropped 1 base and J dropped 1 base, with 25 bases sitting between them. The CDR3 covers 20 residues. Germline V lookup: CDR1 TSWWSYY, CDR2 QGS. The CDR3 protein is CALGEPQPRIRGSGTDKLIF. The CDR3 coding sequence is TGTGCTCTTGGGGAACCCCAGCCAAGGATCCGGGGCTCCGGCACCGATAAACTCATCTTT.

With regard to this clone: A single base is all that separates this from a far larger clone, so a read error is likely. The CDR3 region is CAYRKLNWGTYTNKLIF. The CDR3 coding sequence is TGTGCTTATAGGAAATTAAACTGGGGGACTTACACCAATAAACTCATCTTT. J is TRDJ1 and V is TRAV38-2/DV8, with TRDD3 matching 9 bases. This CDR3 is 17 amino acids long. Germline V CDR1 and CDR2: TSESDYY, QEAYKQQN.

V is TRDV1 and J is TRDJ1, with 9 bases fitting TRDD2. Germline V gene sequence: CDR1 TSWWSYY, CDR2 QGS. The CDR3 loop spans 22 amino acids. The junction had 24 bases not matched to a gene; V was cut back by 3 bases and J by 1 base. The DNA of the CDR3 is TGTGCTCTTGGGGATTCTAAAAGCCTTCCTACATTCCAGGGGGATGGCACCGATAAACTCATCTTT. Amino acid sequence: CALGDSKSLPTFQGDGTDKLIF.

The V and J genes are TRDV1 and TRDJ1, with 9 positions matching TRDD3. The CDR3 spans 23 residues. CDR1 TSWWSYY and CDR2 QGS come from the germline V gene. Trimming at V came to 3 bases and at J to 0 bases, leaving 26 bases not matched to a gene. The CDR3 loop reads CALGDLPIFHSLYWGTNTDKLIF. In DNA, the CDR3 is TGTGCTCTTGGGGACCTACCAATCTTCCATTCATTGTACTGGGGGACCAACACCGATAAACTCATCTTT.

This clone was recorded once. A read error is the likely source, as a far larger clone sits one nucleotide away. This chain uses TRDV1 with TRDJ1, with TRDD3 matching 7 bases. Germline values: CDR1 TSWWSYY, CDR2 QGS. The CDR3 is 16 amino acids. The V gene end was trimmed by 3 bases and the J gene end by 4 bases; junction bases not matched to a gene: 11. CDR3 bases: TGTGCTCTTGGGGAGACCCTAGACTGGGGAGGCGATAAACTCATCTTT. Amino acid sequence: CALGETLDWGGDKLIF.

This clone is categorized as medium-sized. The gene calls are TRDV1 and TRDJ1, with a tentative D call TRDD3 (5 bases). The ends were cut back, 2 bases at V and 7 bases at J, with 20 bases in the middle. This CDR3 spans 16 amino acids. The germline V gene encodes CDR1 TSWWSYY and CDR2 QGS. In nucleotides, the CDR3 is TGTGCTCTTGGGGAATTGAACCCATTAATGGGGACTAAACTCATCTTT. Encoded protein: CALGELNPLMGTKLIF.

About this clone itself: Compared with germline, one end of the junction differs, possibly owing to a read error. This rearrangement joins TRDV2 to TRDJ2, with D hard to call. This CDR3 spans 18 amino acids. Germline V lookup: CDR1 GEAIGNYY, CDR2 EKD. The CDR3 DNA reads TGTGCCCGTGACACCGCAGAGATCGTGGGAAAAAAAACGGCACAACTCTTCTTT. It encodes CARDTAEIVGKKTAQLFF.

Regarding this clone: A far larger clone is one base from this, pointing to a likely read error. The same CDR3 is also encoded by other DNA sequences in this sample. The chain links TRDV1 to TRDJ3, with D perhaps assigned TRDD1, TRDD2 or TRDD3 (5 bases each). The germline CDR1 and CDR2 sequences are TSWWSYY and QGS. The CDR3 consists of 22 residues. V lost 0 bases and J 3 bases, leaving 24 bases between the germline ends. The CDR3 region has the DNA TGTGCTCTTGGGGAACTAATAGACCCCTACCCTGGAGGATACTGGGACACCCGACAGATGTTTTTC. Translated, it gives CALGELIDPYPGGYWDTRQMFF.